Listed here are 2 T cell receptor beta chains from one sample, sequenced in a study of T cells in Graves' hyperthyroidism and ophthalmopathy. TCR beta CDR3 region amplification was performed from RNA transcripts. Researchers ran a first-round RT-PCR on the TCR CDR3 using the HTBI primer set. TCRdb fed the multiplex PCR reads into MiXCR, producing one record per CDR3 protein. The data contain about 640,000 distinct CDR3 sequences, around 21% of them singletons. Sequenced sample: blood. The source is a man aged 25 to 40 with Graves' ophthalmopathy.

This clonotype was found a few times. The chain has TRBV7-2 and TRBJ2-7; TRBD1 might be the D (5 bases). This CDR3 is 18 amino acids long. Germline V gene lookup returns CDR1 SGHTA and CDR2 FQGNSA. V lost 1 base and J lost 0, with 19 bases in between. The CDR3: CASSLGGRGRPSSYEQYF. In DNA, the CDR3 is TGTGCCAGCAGCTTAGGGGGTAGGGGTAGACCTAGCTCCTACGAGCAGTACTTC. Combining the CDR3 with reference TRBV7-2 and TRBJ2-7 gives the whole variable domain GAGVSQSPSNKVTEKGKDVELRCDPISGHTALYWYRQSLGQGLEFLIYFQGNSAPDKSGLPSDRFSAERTGGSVSTLTIQRTQQEDSAVYLCASSLGGRGRPSSYEQYFGPGTRLTVT.

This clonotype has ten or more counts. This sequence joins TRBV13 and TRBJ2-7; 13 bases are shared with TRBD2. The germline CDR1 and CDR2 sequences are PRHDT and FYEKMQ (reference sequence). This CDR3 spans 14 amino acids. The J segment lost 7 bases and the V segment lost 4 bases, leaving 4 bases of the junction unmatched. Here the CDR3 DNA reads TGTGCCAGCAGCTGGACTAGCGGGAGCTTGGAGCAGTACTTC. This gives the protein CASSWTSGSLEQYF.